The clone carrying this T cell receptor beta chain was counted a few times. As yet, its antigen is unknown. The J segment lost 5 bases and the V segment lost 5 bases, leaving 7 bases of the junction unmatched. This CDR3 contains 14 residues. The sample originates from a study of identical twins. One entry per CDR3 protein, called by TCRdb with MiXCR from the 5' RACE reads. This table has 350,000 or so distinct CDR3 sequences, 9% to 15% appearing once. The study, taken as a whole, reports: Twin pairs' shared out-of-frame alpha sequences were enriched in low generation probability. Model-predicted out-of-frame TCR alpha sharing fell below observed values in monozygotic twins. Memory repertoires lacked the insertion deficit that abundant cord blood beta clonotypes showed.

This same sample was also part of a study on yellow fever vaccine responses in identical twins.

The sequence was obtained from a woman in her late teens or twenties in good health. The sequenced sample was CD8+ T cells sorted from blood. V is TRBV12-3 or TRBV12-4 and J is TRBJ2-7; 9 bases are a match to TRBD2. The CDR3 loop is CASSISGRRDEQYF. The CDR3, as DNA: TGTGCCAGCAGTATTAGCGGGAGACGCGACGAGCAGTACTTC.